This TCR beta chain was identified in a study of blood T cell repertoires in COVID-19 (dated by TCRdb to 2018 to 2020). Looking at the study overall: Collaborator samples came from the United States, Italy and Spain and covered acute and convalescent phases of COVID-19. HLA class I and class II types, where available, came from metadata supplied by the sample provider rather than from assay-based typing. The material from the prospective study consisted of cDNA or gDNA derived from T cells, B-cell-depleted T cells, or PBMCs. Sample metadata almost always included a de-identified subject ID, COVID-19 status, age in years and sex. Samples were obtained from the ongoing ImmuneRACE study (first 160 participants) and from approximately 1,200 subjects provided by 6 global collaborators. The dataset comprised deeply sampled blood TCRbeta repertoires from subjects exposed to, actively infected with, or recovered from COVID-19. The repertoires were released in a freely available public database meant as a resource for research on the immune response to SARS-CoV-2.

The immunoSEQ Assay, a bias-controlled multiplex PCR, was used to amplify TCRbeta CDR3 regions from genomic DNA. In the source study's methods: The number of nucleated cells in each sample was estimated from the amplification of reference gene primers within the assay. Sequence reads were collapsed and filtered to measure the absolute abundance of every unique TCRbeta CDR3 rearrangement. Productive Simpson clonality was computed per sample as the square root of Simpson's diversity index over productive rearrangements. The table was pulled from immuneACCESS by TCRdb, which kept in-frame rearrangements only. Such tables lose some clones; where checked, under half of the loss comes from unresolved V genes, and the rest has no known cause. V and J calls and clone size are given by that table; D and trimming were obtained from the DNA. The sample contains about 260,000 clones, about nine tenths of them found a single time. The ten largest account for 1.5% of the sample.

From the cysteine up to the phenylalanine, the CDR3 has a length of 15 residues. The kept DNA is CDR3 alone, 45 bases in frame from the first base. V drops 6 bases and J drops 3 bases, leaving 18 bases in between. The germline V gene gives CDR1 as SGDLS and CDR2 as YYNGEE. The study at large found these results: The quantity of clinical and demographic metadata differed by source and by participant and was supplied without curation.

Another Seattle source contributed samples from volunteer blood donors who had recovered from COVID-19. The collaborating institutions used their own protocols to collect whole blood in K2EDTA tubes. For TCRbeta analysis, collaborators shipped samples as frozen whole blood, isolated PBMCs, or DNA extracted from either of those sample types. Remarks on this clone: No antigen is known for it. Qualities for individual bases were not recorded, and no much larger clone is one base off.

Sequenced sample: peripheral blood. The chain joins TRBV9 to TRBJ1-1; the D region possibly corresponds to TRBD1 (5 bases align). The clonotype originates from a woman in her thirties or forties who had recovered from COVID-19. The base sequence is TGTGCCAGCACCAGTGGGATAGACAGCTACACTGAAGCTTTCTTT. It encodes CASTSGIDSYTEAFF.